This TCR beta chain was identified in a study of shared clonotypes between healthy human individuals (dated by TCRdb to 2020 to 2021). Context from the whole study: The cohort included a few men and a couple of women between 18 and 49 years of age. For each donor, CD4 naive and CD4 memory were each given three plates, CD8 naive was given two plates, and CD8 memory was given one plate. To estimate repertoire size and how much clonotype sharing occurs between individuals, the study deeply sequenced the blood TCR repertoires of 5 or 6 healthy adults. To increase sequencing depth and limit assay-specific biases, TCR repertoire library preparation and sequencing were carried out by different laboratories using diverse techniques. Each donor's leukapheresis produced roughly between roughly 0.85 and 10 billion PBMCs.

Using the deep immunoSEQ assay, multiplex PCR amplified TCR CDR3 regions from genomic DNA. Extracted genomic DNA from each cell subset was distributed evenly across all wells of several immunoSEQ 96-well plates, and each plate was treated as a replicate. For sorted subsets, around 200 ng genomic DNA, equal to about 30,000 T cell genomes, was loaded into each replicate PCR. Purified libraries were measured with a Qubit 3.0 fluorometer, size-checked on a Bioanalyzer 2100, and measured again with the KAPA Library Quantification kit. Each immunoSEQ 96-well plate was sequenced on its own single-read 150-cycle Illumina NextSeq 550 flow cell. Per the original workflow: The immunoSEQ output contained only junctional sequences without quality scores, so filtering could not match that applied to full-length reads. To assign V/J genes and CDR3, sequences were annotated using PyIR, a Python wrapper for IgBLAST v1.9, with IMGT germline references. Reads were removed for weak V/J assignments (E-value above 1e-6), missing CDR3, stop codons, out-of-frame junctions, or ambiguous translated residues. A V3J clonotype was defined by an identical inferred V gene, J gene, and CDR3 amino acid sequence. To compute the percentage overlap between repertoires, the number of shared unique clonotypes was divided by the size of the smaller repertoire. Repertoire richness was assessed with RTK rarefaction, the Chao1 estimator, and Recon v2.1 estimates of unobserved clonotypes. Generation probabilities for all TCRbeta clonotypes obtained by the gDNA method from a handful of donors were computed using OLGA. In its TCRdb copy, this immuneACCESS table keeps in-frame sequences only and misses some clones. Where compared with another copy, unresolved V genes explain less than half of these, and the others have no known cause. The V and J calls and clone size were taken over from that table, and D and trimming were inferred from the DNA. The sample table holds about 2.2 million clones, of which 85% to 95% were seen once. Jointly, the top ten make up over 1.5% of the sample.

Here is what the overall study found, with its caveats: Clonotypes shared by all four sorted-subset donors showed higher generation probabilities than non-shared clonotypes. Sampling was restricted to blood, and TCR repertoires in tissue are likely to differ from TCR repertoires in blood. Even with the large sequencing depth, rarefaction of the sorted-subset datasets indicated that sequencing was incomplete. The small number of donors limited the genetic and exposure-history diversity represented. Pairwise subsampling led to the expectation that sequencing depth would affect the degree of clonotype sharing among donors. When several donors were compared, the shared fraction of clonotypes was roughly 4.8% for naive CD4, 3.5% for naive CD8, 2% to 2.5% for memory CD4, and 0.35% to 0.4% for memory CD8. Larger estimated clonotype richness was generally found for naive subsets than for memory subsets.

Points on this clone: Its antigen is currently not known. Base qualities are not at hand, and no much larger clone is one base apart.

The germline V gene sets CDR1 to MGHRA and CDR2 to YSYEKL. The CDR3 measures 17 amino acids from cysteine to phenylalanine. Just CDR3 DNA is preserved here, 51 bases in frame from base 1. V loses 3 bases at its end and J loses 1 base; junction bases beyond the gene matches: 11. CD8 naive samples consisted of CD45RO-negative cells that were positively selected for CCR7, yielding a CD45RA+CCR7+ population without TemRA cells. Donors were healthy HIV-negative adults with no recently reported acute infections or vaccinations. All donors were Caucasian adults living in Nashville, Tennessee, USA. Blood was obtained by leukapheresis, after which PBMCs were separated by Ficoll-Histopaque density gradient centrifugation and cryopreserved in liquid nitrogen vapor phase. Analytical flow cytometry was used to check the purity and quantity of every magnetically sorted T cell population. From each sorted fraction, genomic DNA was isolated and quantified by UV absorbance on a Nanodrop 2000c.

This receptor chain uses TRBV4-1 and TRBJ2-7, with 8 central nucleotides matching TRBD2. Source material: naive CD8+ T cells from PBMCs. The cell subset or site label corresponds to: CD45RA+CCR7+. This receptor was identified in a man aged 18 to 30 in good health. Some clones in this sample may be carry-over from other donors' samples. The CDR3 has the sequence CASSQSRPSGSSYEQYF. The DNA sequence follows: TGCGCCAGCAGCCAGTCGCGCCCTAGCGGGTCTTCCTACGAGCAGTACTTC.